This T cell receptor (beta chain) stems from a study of T-cell reconstitution after alpha-beta-depleted transplantation in children. Study results and caveats: Surviving recipient T cells and thymic progenitors produced the high day-60 TCRbeta diversity seen in some patients.

This CDR3 contains 16 residues. Germline CDR1 is ENHRY and CDR2 is SYGVKD. Trimming cost V 4 bases and J 7 bases; bases outside gene matches: 13. Preparation of the TCRbeta library was carried out with unique molecular identifiers. Via MiXCR, TCRdb re-called the PCR reads, giving one row per CDR3 protein. Found here are approximately 430,000 distinct CDR3 sequences, around 16% of them singletons; the top ten hold 25% to 35%. A remark on this clonotype: Its antigen is undetermined.

The rearrangement uses TRBV10-3 and TRBJ2-1; 7 bases fit TRBD1. The material sequenced was PBMCs, mostly from graft donor cells, taken 360 days after TCRalphabeta/CD19-depleted stem cell transplant. This TCR was sampled from a boy under two years old who had a stem cell transplant for Wiskott-Aldrich syndrome, so the T cells may come from the graft donor. Here the CDR3 reads CAISGPGGLGTNEQFF. The DNA for the CDR3 is TGTGCCATCAGTGGGCCAGGGGGTCTAGGCACAAATGAGCAGTTCTTC.